These 25 T cell receptor beta chains were all obtained from the same sample, sequenced in a study of regulatory T cells in long-lasting Graves disease. According to the study, TCR beta libraries were built with iRepertoire HTBI primers and CDR3-region Arm-PCR. Using its own MiXCR run on the multiplex PCR reads, TCRdb lists one record per CDR3 protein. The sample lists 600,000 to 850,000 distinct CDR3 sequences, 25% to 35% seen once, with under 55% in the top ten. Time point reported: persistent/refractory GD, antithyroid drugs over 5 years with positive TRAb. PBMCs provided the RNA from which the TCR library was made. The source was peripheral blood mononuclear cells (PBMCs), collected when the disease was refractory, from a patient treated with antithyroid drugs. Receptor source: a female donor with Graves disease.

V usage is TRBV4-1 and J usage is TRBJ2-7; TRBD2 agrees at 10 bases. The germline V gene encodes CDR1 MGHRA and CDR2 YSYEKL. This CDR3 has 16 residues. Trimming cost V 1 base and J 6 bases; bases outside gene matches: 9. CDR3 bases: TGCGCCAGCAGCCAAGTTTCCGGTCTAGCGGGAGCCGAGCAGTACTTC. Amino acid sequence: CASSQVSGLAGAEQYF.

CDR3 DNA: TGTGCCAGCACCATGACAGGGGGCACTGAAGCTTTCTTT. Translating it yields CASTMTGGTEAFF. The chain combines TRBV12-3 or TRBV12-4 with TRBJ1-1; 9 positions match TRBD1. V lost 7 bases, J lost 4 bases, and 4 bases stayed unmatched. The CDR3 is 13 residues long.

This chain uses TRBV10-3 with TRBJ1-5, with D maybe TRBD1 (5 bases). The V gene lost 3 bases and the J gene lost 7 bases, with 16 bases spanning the gap. Germline values: CDR1 ENHRY, CDR2 SYGVKD. The CDR3 runs to 15 residues. The CDR3 coding sequence is TGTGCCATCAGTGAATCTGGGGCCCGAGGACAGCCCCAGCATTTT. Translated, it gives CAISESGARGQPQHF.

This clonotype was detected only a few times. This chain connects TRBV2 to TRBJ1-5, with D unresolved. The CDR3 has 12 residues. The ends were cut back, 1 base at V and 7 bases at J, with 5 bases in the middle. Germline V gene sequence: CDR1 SNHLY, CDR2 FYNNEI. The CDR3 nucleotides are TGTGCCAGCAGTGAAGGAGAGCAGCCCCAGCATTTT. Its protein product is CASSEGEQPQHF.

This clonotype was recorded a few times. This chain connects TRBV19 to TRBJ1-1; 9 nucleotides line up with TRBD1. Germline V gives CDR1 LNHDA, CDR2 SQIVND (reference sequence). J was trimmed by 6 bases and V by 8 bases; bases with no gene match: 7. CDR3 size: 13 residues. The CDR3 coding sequence is TGTGCCAGTGGAGTGGACAGGGGACCTGAAGCTTTCTTT. The encoded protein is CASGVDRGPEAFF.

In its sample, this clonotype was seen once. The chain recombines TRBV5-1 with TRBJ2-7, with 9 bases that match TRBD1. Germline V gene sequence: CDR1 SGHRS, CDR2 YFSETQ. The CDR3 totals 14 residues. The V and J ends lost 4 bases and 7 bases, in that order; junction bases with no gene match: 9. The CDR3 protein is CASSTGQGLWEQYF. In nucleotides, the CDR3 is TGCGCCAGCAGCACGGGACAGGGCCTGTGGGAGCAGTACTTC.

CDR3 sequence reads: CAWSVGPGNQPQHF. The CDR3 nucleotides are TGTGCCTGGAGTGTAGGACCGGGGAATCAGCCCCAGCATTTT. The chain couples TRBV30 to TRBJ1-5, with D uncertain. The germline CDR1 and CDR2 sequences are GTSNPN and SVGIG (reference sequence). The CDR3 totals 14 residues. The V end lost 0 bases, the J end lost 4 bases, and 10 bases lay between the germline ends.

Ten or more counts support this clonotype. The rearrangement links TRBV28 to TRBJ1-5; maybe TRBD1 (5 bases). The germline CDR1 and CDR2 sequences are MDHEN and SYDVKM. The CDR3 is 14 residues long. Deletions cut 6 bases from V and 3 bases from J, with 12 bases between. The CDR3, as DNA: TGTGCCAGCAGACCCGGGACCTTCAATCAGCCCCAGCATTTT. Translation: CASRPGTFNQPQHF. The full variable domain, its missing parts supplied by reference TRBV28 and TRBJ1-5, is DVKVTQSSRYLVKRTGEKVFLECVQDMDHENMFWYRQDPGLGLRLIYFSYDVKMKEKGDIPEGYSVSREKKERFSLILESASTNQTSMYLCASRPGTFNQPQHFGDGTRLSIL.

This clonotype was observed many times. The rearrangement links TRBV2 to TRBJ1-2, with unresolved D. Germline CDR1 SNHLY, CDR2 FYNNEI. V dropped 7 bases and J dropped 6 bases, with 15 bases sitting between them. This CDR3 region has 13 residues. The CDR3 nucleotides are TGTGCCAGCACTGAGGAGGGAAGAGATGGCTACACCTTC. This gives the protein CASTEEGRDGYTF.

This clonotype appeared a few times. The chain is built from TRBV27 and TRBJ1-5; TRBD1 is a possible D gene (5 bases). Trimming pared 5 bases from V and 6 bases from J, leaving 20 bases between. CDR1 and CDR2 from the germline V gene are MNHEY and SMNVEV (reference sequence). This CDR3 contains 16 residues. The CDR3 region has the DNA TGTGCCAGCAGTGCGCAGGGAGTGGTGGATACTCAGCCCCAGCATTTT. Its translation: CASSAQGVVDTQPQHF.

The gene calls are TRBV30 and TRBJ1-3; no definite D call. The CDR3 has 13 amino acids. CDR1 and CDR2 (germline): GTSNPN, SVGIG (reference sequence). Trimming stripped 0 bases from V and 0 bases from J, with 3 bases between. The chain's CDR3 is CAWSVRSGNTIYF. CDR3 bases: TGTGCCTGGAGTGTGCGCTCTGGAAACACCATATATTTT.

This clonotype was recorded at least ten times. The V call is TRBV12-3 or TRBV12-4, the J call TRBJ2-5; no clear D gene. The CDR3 consists of 14 residues. Trimming removed 2 bases from V and 5 bases from J, with 12 bases in between. The CDR3 reads CASSLFGGAETQYF. The DNA of the CDR3 is TGTGCCAGCAGTTTATTTGGTGGCGCGGAGACCCAGTACTTC.

In this sample, this clonotype turned up many times. The CDR3 DNA reads as TGTGCCAGCAGTTCTGGGGTGATGGAGACCCAGTACTTC. It specifies CASSSGVMETQYF. The rearrangement uses TRBV12-3 or TRBV12-4 and TRBJ2-5; D gene uncertain. The CDR3 spans 13 residues. V was cut by 4 bases and J by 5 bases, with 11 bases left in between.

This clonotype occurred a few times. The chain couples TRBV5-4 to TRBJ2-1; D is possibly TRBD1 (5 bases). The ends were cut back, 1 base at V and 8 bases at J, with 16 bases in the middle. The germline V gene encodes CDR1 SGHNT and CDR2 YYREEE (reference sequence). CDR3 length: 15 residues. In DNA form, the CDR3 reads TGTGCCAGCAGCTTGACCGGACACCCAAACGATGAGCAGTTCTTC. Translation: CASSLTGHPNDEQFF. Based on the CDR3 plus reference TRBV5-4 and TRBJ2-1, the full variable domain is ETGVTQSPTHLIKTRGQQVTLRCSSQSGHNTVSWYQQALGQGPQFIFQYYREEENGRGNFPPRFSGLQFPNYSSELNVNALELDDSALYLCASSLTGHPNDEQFFGPGTRLTVL.

This rearrangement joins TRBV14 to TRBJ2-2; D gene uncertain. Trimming removed 4 bases from V and 6 bases from J, with 12 bases in between. Germline V gene data show CDR1 as SGHDN and CDR2 as FVKESK. The CDR3 covers 14 residues. CDR3 region: CASSPSKKAGELFF. In nucleotides, the CDR3 is TGTGCCAGCAGCCCCTCTAAGAAAGCCGGGGAGCTGTTTTTT.

The gene calls are TRBV10-3 and TRBJ2-7, with 10 nucleotides matching TRBD1. The CDR3 spans 14 residues. Per germline, CDR1 ENHRY and CDR2 SYGVKD. J gave up 4 bases and V 10 bases, and 10 bases lay outside the gene matches. CDR3 region: CATKKDRGRYEQYF. The CDR3 DNA reads TGTGCCACAAAGAAGGACAGGGGGAGATACGAGCAGTACTTC.

This chain joins TRBV29-1 and TRBJ1-1; D is unclear. CDR1 is SQVTM and CDR2 is ANQGSEA in the germline V gene. The CDR3 is made up of 13 amino acids. Trimming took off 7 bases at V and 4 bases at J, with 16 bases between the two ends. This CDR3 is CSAWAQLRTEAFF. The CDR3 region has the DNA TGCAGCGCCTGGGCACAGCTCCGCACTGAAGCTTTCTTT.

This clonotype came up many times. The CDR3 DNA sequence: TGCGCCAGCAGTGTCAAAGGGCGAGAGACCCAGTACTTC. Its translation: CASSVKGRETQYF. The chain carries TRBV10-1 and TRBJ2-5, with unresolved D. Germline CDR1 and CDR2: WNHNN and SYGVQD (reference sequence). CDR3 length: 13 amino acids. V lost 4 bases, J lost 4 bases, and 10 bases lay in between.

The chain employs TRBV11-2 and TRBJ1-2, with 7 nucleotides matching TRBD1. Looked up from germline, CDR1 is SGHAT and CDR2 is FQNNGV. The CDR3 spans 12 residues. J gave up 11 bases and V 5 bases, and 8 bases lay outside the gene matches. The CDR3 nucleotides are TGTGCCAGCAGCCACGCAAACAGGGGTTACACCTTC. Translation: CASSHANRGYTF.

This clonotype was detected only a few times. The V gene is TRBV30, the J gene TRBJ1-5, with 7 bases fitting TRBD1. The V gene end was trimmed by 0 bases and the J gene end by 2 bases; junction bases not matched to a gene: 4. The V gene's germline CDR1 is GTSNPN and CDR2 SVGIG (reference sequence). The CDR3 is 15 amino acids. Here the CDR3 DNA reads TGTGCCTGGAGTGTACAGGGGAAAGGCAATCAGCCCCAGCATTTT. It yields the protein CAWSVQGKGNQPQHF.

In its sample, this clonotype was seen many times. The chain links TRBV5-1 to TRBJ1-2; no definite D call. The CDR3 spans 13 residues. The germline gives CDR1 SGHRS, CDR2 YFSETQ. The germline V and J ends were trimmed by 0 bases and 5 bases, with 8 bases remaining between them. In DNA, the CDR3 is TGCGCCAGCAGCTTGGAGCCACGGTATGGCTACACCTTC. Residues: CASSLEPRYGYTF.

The chain carries TRBV3-1 and TRBJ2-5; 13 bases fit TRBD2. The germline V gene encodes CDR1 LGHDT and CDR2 YNNKEL (reference sequence). This CDR3 contains 15 residues. V gave up 6 bases and J gave up 2 bases; unmatched junction bases: 3. The CDR3 bases are TGTGCCAGCAGAGCGGGACTAGCGGGACAAGAGACCCAGTACTTC. This gives the protein CASRAGLAGQETQYF.

This rearrangement joins TRBV5-4 to TRBJ1-3, with D unclear. Germline CDR1 reads SGHNT; CDR2 reads YYREEE (reference sequence). This CDR3 contains 15 residues. V lost 0 bases, J lost 2 bases, and 9 bases lay in between. The CDR3 sequence: CASSLGLAAGNTIYF. CDR3 coding DNA: TGTGCCAGCAGCTTGGGGTTGGCAGCTGGAAACACCATATATTTT.

Many counts were recorded for this clonotype. The gene calls are TRBV11-2 and TRBJ2-5; TRBD1 might be the D (5 bases). Germline values: CDR1 SGHAT, CDR2 FQNNGV. Trimming took 8 bases from V and 5 from J, leaving 12 bases between them. The CDR3 contains 12 residues. In DNA form, the CDR3 reads TGTGCCAGCGGCAGGGTTGGGGAGACCCAGTACTTC. Protein: CASGRVGETQYF.

The chain links TRBV5-1 to TRBJ2-2, with D unresolved. The CDR3 covers 13 residues. The germline CDR1 and CDR2 sequences are SGHRS and YFSETQ. Trimming left V 5 bases short and J 0 bases short, with 5 bases between. The CDR3 region is CASRTTNTGELFF. The CDR3 bases are TGCGCCAGCAGGACAACGAACACCGGGGAGCTGTTTTTT.